A single sample gave rise to the 8 T cell receptor beta chains below, sequenced in a study of shared clonotypes between healthy human individuals. Here immunoSEQ multiplex PCR was the method, and the copy in TCRdb shows in-frame clones only, minus some. Here the sample spans 400,000 to 550,000 clones, around 80% being singletons. Material for sequencing was PBMCs. The receptors come from a woman aged 40 to 49 in good health. Some clones in this sample may be carry-over from other donors' samples.

The chain employs TRBV20-1 and TRBJ1-2; maybe TRBD1 (6 bases). The CDR3 loop spans 11 amino acids. Germline V gives CDR1 DFQATT, CDR2 SNEGSKA (reference sequence). The CDR3 sequence is CGINRAQGYTF. The CDR3 DNA is TGCGGGATCAACAGGGCGCAGGGCTACACCTTC.

This clone has only a few counts. V is TRBV15 and J is TRBJ2-7; weak D call: TRBD1 (5 bases). Germline V gene lookup returns CDR1 LNHNV and CDR2 YYDKDF (reference sequence). Trimming removed 3 bases from V and 5 bases from J, with 20 bases in between. The CDR3 is 16 residues long. In DNA form, the CDR3 reads TGTGCCACCAGCAGGGCCTGGGGCAGGGTGGGTGACGAGCAGTACTTC. Amino acids: CATSRAWGRVGDEQYF.

The chain employs TRBV30 and TRBJ1-2; 7 bases match TRBD1. Trimming cost V 6 bases and J 0 bases; bases outside gene matches: 16. The germline V gene has CDR1 GTSNPN and CDR2 SVGIG (reference sequence). CDR3 length: 17 residues. The CDR3 coding sequence is TGTGCCTGCCTACCCCCTGCGCCGGGACAGACTAACTATGGCTACACCTTC. Translating gives CACLPPAPGQTNYGYTF.

The chain couples TRBV5-6 to TRBJ2-1; weak D call: TRBD2 (5 bases). The CDR3 runs 15 residues. Germline V lookup: CDR1 SGHDT, CDR2 YYEEEE. V was shortened by 5 bases and J by 4 bases, with 16 bases between the two germline ends. Here the CDR3 reads CASSQLVYGYNEQFF. CDR3 DNA sequence: TGTGCCAGCAGTCAACTAGTCTACGGGTACAATGAGCAGTTCTTC.

V gene TRBV11-2 combines with J gene TRBJ2-7; 12 nucleotides agree with TRBD1. Trimming removed 4 bases from V and 5 bases from J; junction bases left unmatched: 12. CDR1 is SGHAT, CDR2 FQNNGV, per germline. The CDR3 is made up of 17 amino acids. CDR3 in DNA: TGTGCCAGCAGCTCAGACCCGGGACAGGGGGCGCGGAACGAGCAGTACTTC. Its protein product is CASSSDPGQGARNEQYF.

The sample holds a few counts of this clone. This rearrangement joins TRBV2 to TRBJ1-1; D gene ambiguous. The V end was cut by 6 bases, the J end by 0 bases, with 8 bases between. This CDR3 has 13 amino acids. Germline loops: CDR1 SNHLY, CDR2 FYNNEI. The CDR3 region is CASRSNMNTEAFF. The CDR3 DNA is TGTGCCAGCAGGTCGAACATGAACACTGAAGCTTTCTTT. Together with reference TRBV2 and TRBJ1-1, the CDR3 gives the full variable domain: EPEVTQTPSHQVTQMGQEVILRCVPISNHLYFYWYRQILGQKVEFLVSFYNNEISEKSEIFDDQFSVERPDGSNFTLKIRSTKLEDSAMYFCASRSNMNTEAFFGQGTRLTVV.

V and J are TRBV5-4 and TRBJ2-7, with 9 bases that match TRBD1. The CDR3 sequence is 15 residues long. V shed 0 bases and J 5 bases; nucleotides not matched to a gene: 6. In germline, CDR1 is SGHNT, CDR2 YYREEE (reference sequence). Here the CDR3 DNA reads TGTGCCAGCAGCTTGGGGGGGGACAGGGCCCACGAGCAGTACTTC. Its translation is CASSLGGDRAHEQYF.

For this clone: A read error is likely here: a far larger clone is one base away. Other DNA variants within this sample encode the same CDR3. The chain links TRBV6-1 to TRBJ1-5, with 7 bases identical to TRBD1. The germline V gene has CDR1 MNHNS and CDR2 SASEGT. CDR3 length: 15 residues. CDR3: CASSGQTGHSQPQHF. CDR3 in DNA: TGTGCTAGCAGTGGGCAGACAGGGCATAGTCAGCCCCAGCATTTT.